Shown below are 11 T cell receptor beta chains from a single sample sequenced in a study of T cell clonality in common variable immunodeficiency. Method: immunoSEQ multiplex PCR; TCRdb's copy keeps in-frame clones and lacks some. The data list tens of thousands of clones, none observed once; about 9.5% falls to the top ten. The sequenced sample was peripheral blood mononuclear cells. The receptors were gathered from a person aged 18 to 70 in good health.

This clone was detected ten times or more. Read data end 3 residues before the CDR3 end; the end is taken from the germline J gene. The genes are TRBV7-6 and TRBJ2-5, with TRBD2 as a possible D gene (6 bases). This CDR3 comprises 16 residues. The ends were cut back, 5 bases at V and 3 bases at J, with 19 bases in the middle. Germline values: CDR1 SGHVS, CDR2 FNYEAQ. CDR3 residues: CASSAEAGSGKETQYF. The sequenced CDR3 bases are TGTGCCAGCAGCGCGGAAGCCGGTAGCGGAAAAGAGACC.

Concerning this clone itself: The read comes to an end 3 residues before the CDR3 does, leaving the germline J gene to fill in the end. The chain employs TRBV11-2 and TRBJ1-2; D not certain. The V and J ends lost 0 bases and 6 bases respectively, with 14 bases between them. CDR1 and CDR2 from the germline V gene are SGHAT and FQNNGV. The CDR3 contains 15 residues. The covered CDR3 bases are TGTGCCAGCAGCTTAGATGGTTTGAGTAAGGATGGC. This encodes CASSLDGLSKDG. The full CDR3 protein is CASSLDGLSKDGYTF.

This clone was seen repeatedly, ten times or more. The part of the CDR3 DNA that was read is TGCGCCAGCAGCACGCGGACAGTTAATTCACCC. Translating gives CASSTRTVNSP. Given in full, the CDR3 is CASSTRTVNSPLHF. V is TRBV5-1 and J is TRBJ1-6, with D possibly matching TRBD1 (6 bases). The read ends 3 residues before the CDR3 terminus; that terminus is restored from the germline J gene. V was shortened by 4 bases and J by 6 bases, with 11 bases between the two germline ends. Per the germline V gene, CDR1 is SGHRS and CDR2 is YFSETQ. The CDR3 runs to 14 residues.

The table lists this clone with many counts. The CDR3 extends 3 residues past the end of the read, so its final part is completed from the germline J gene. V and J are TRBV7-2 and TRBJ2-5; unclear D gene. Germline loops: CDR1 SGHTA, CDR2 FQGNSA. The CDR3 loop spans 14 amino acids. Between the trimmed V and J ends, which lost 6 bases and 7 bases, there was a span of 18 bases. CDR3 DNA (partial): TGTGCCAGCAGTCATGGTCACAATCAGTTGACC. This translates into CASSHGHNQLT. The full CDR3 sequence reads CASSHGHNQLTQYF.

By sample fraction, this clone is medium-sized. CDR3 loop: CASSGGVQETQYF. The CDR3 DNA, read in part, is TGTGCCAGCTCCGGAGGGGTACAAGAGACC. V usage is TRBV18 and J usage is TRBJ2-5; D may be TRBD2 (6 bases). The CDR3 end falls 3 residues outside the read, so it is completed with the germline J gene. Per germline, CDR1 KGHSH and CDR2 LQKENI. The CDR3 consists of 13 residues. V shed 6 bases and J shed 2 bases, with 10 bases lying between them.

This clone was counted many times. The DNA ends 3 residues before the CDR3 does, and the rest of the CDR3 is filled in from the germline J gene. The V call is TRBV20-1, the J call TRBJ1-3; 7 positions match TRBD1. Trimming cost V 5 bases and J 3 bases; bases outside gene matches: 4. CDR1 DFQATT and CDR2 SNEGSKA come from the germline V gene (reference sequence). The CDR3 length is 13 residues. The CDR3 reads CSAYDRDGNTIYF. The DNA read from the CDR3 is TGCAGTGCTTATGACAGGGATGGAAACACC.

This clone has at least ten counts. With the read ending 3 residues before the CDR3 end, the germline J gene is used to fill in that end. The chain carries TRBV12-3 or TRBV12-4 and TRBJ1-1; D is undetermined. This CDR3 spans 14 amino acids. The DNA read from the CDR3 is TGTGCCAGCAGTTTAAGGCTAGGAGGAGCCGAA. Encoded protein: CASSLRLGGAE. The whole CDR3 protein reads CASSLRLGGAEAFF.

A remark on this clone: The read comes to an end 3 residues before the CDR3 does, leaving the germline J gene to fill in the end. V and J are TRBV7-8 and TRBJ2-3; TRBD2 matches 16 bases. The J segment lost 3 bases and the V segment lost 5 bases, leaving 5 bases of the junction unmatched. The CDR3 is 17 residues long. From germline, CDR1 is SGHVS and CDR2 FQNEAQ. The CDR3 bases that were read are TGTGCCAGCAGCGAGGGACTAGCGGGAGGGCCTACAGATACG. Translation gives CASSEGLAGGPTDT. The full CDR3 is CASSEGLAGGPTDTQYF.

This clone showed up many times. The observed sequence ends 3 residues before the CDR3 terminus, with the missing tail filled in from the germline J gene. The chain couples TRBV18 to TRBJ2-1; 14 positions agree with TRBD2. The CDR3 totals 15 residues. After removal of 3 bases from V and 6 bases from J, the junction contained 1 base not matched to a gene. Looked up from germline, CDR1 is KGHSH and CDR2 is LQKENI. CDR3 loop: CASSPGTSGSNEQFF. The part of the CDR3 DNA that was read is TGTGCCAGCTCACCTGGGACTAGCGGGAGCAATGAG.

This clone was observed at least ten times. The read ends 3 residues before the CDR3 terminus; that terminus is restored from the germline J gene. The chain employs TRBV18 and TRBJ2-1; the D call may be TRBD1 or TRBD2 (5 bases each). Germline V gives CDR1 KGHSH, CDR2 LQKENI. The V end lost 3 bases, the J end lost 6 bases, and 9 bases lay between the germline ends. CDR3 length equals 13 residues. CDR3 residues: CASSPTRGNEQFF. CDR3 bases read: TGTGCCAGCTCACCTACGAGGGGCAATGAG.

The table lists this clone with many counts. The read ends 3 residues shy of where the CDR3 ends; the end is completed using the germline J gene. The V call is TRBV5-8, the J call TRBJ2-1, with 7 nucleotides matching TRBD1. This CDR3 is built from 13 residues. With V trimmed by 9 bases and J by 4 bases, 7 bases remained unmatched. Germline assignment: CDR1 SGHTS and CDR2 YDEGEE. Partial CDR3 DNA: TGTGCCACCACGGGACAGCCTTACAATGAG. It specifies CATTGQPYNE. In full, the CDR3 is CATTGQPYNEQFF.